This record concerns one TCR beta chain sequence. What it recognizes is unknown. V lost 0 bases and J lost 2, with 2 bases in between. The CDR3 has 12 residues. Germline V gene lookup returns CDR1 SGHTA and CDR2 FQGNSA. Clones were sequenced by immunoSEQ multiplex PCR, and TCRdb holds only the in-frame ones, with some missing. The table has 23,000 or so clones, 86% seen once; the top ten hold 5% to 6.5%. The entry originates in a study of T cells in localized non-small cell lung cancer. Study-wide results and caveats: Uninvolved nearby lung showed the greatest T cell clonality, exceeding that found in tumor. Within adjacent lung there appeared a median approximately 59 of the top 100 tumor clones. As only one tumor region underwent sequencing, heterogeneity remains possible.

The source was peripheral blood, collected before any cancer treatment. The chain couples TRBV7-2 to TRBJ2-7; no definite D call. This TCR was sampled from a male donor aged 60 or older with stage II squamous cell lung carcinoma. The CDR3 is CASSLATYEQYF. In DNA, the CDR3 is TGTGCCAGCAGCTTAGCCACCTACGAGCAGTACTTC.